This paragraph covers one T cell receptor (beta chain) sequence. What this receptor recognizes is not known. It has no much larger one-base neighbor in the sample; base qualities were not kept. The CDR3 sequence holds 15 residues, the cysteine and phenylalanine included. Only the CDR3 DNA is retained, 45 bases long and in frame from the first base. V sheds 6 bases and J sheds 3 bases, leaving 16 bases between their ends. Per the germline V gene (reference sequence), MNHEY is the CDR1 and SMNVEV is the CDR2. Library method: the immunoSEQ multiplex PCR assay. TCRdb limited this immuneACCESS table to in-frame rearrangements with V and J called. A share of clones is missing; checked studies link under half to unresolved V genes, and the rest is unexplained. In all, the sample holds fewer than 15,000 clones, and 88% of those were seen once. Approximately 9% of the sample is taken by the ten largest. The data derive from a study of T cell changes during pregnancy in multiple sclerosis (dated by TCRdb to the late 2010s). General notes on the study: The study examined how the T cell repertoire changed over the course of pregnancy in women with multiple sclerosis.

This clonotype was obtained from a female donor with multiple sclerosis, enrolled in a pregnancy study. The specimen was CD8+ T cells from peripheral blood mononuclear cells, collected in the first trimester of pregnancy. The chain uses TRBV27 and TRBJ2-3, with TRBD1 tentatively as D gene (6 bases match). DNA sequence: TGTGCCAGCAGAGAGGGGGACCTCCTTACAGATACGCAGTATTTT. Its coded protein is CASREGDLLTDTQYF.